This is a list of T cell receptor beta chains from one sample in a study of sequential checkpoint blockade in melanoma. The assay was immunoSEQ multiplex PCR, and TCRdb's table has in-frame clones only and misses some. The data contain about 22,000 clones, nearly 70% of them singletons. Sample: CD8+ T cells sorted from blood (inferred from file names), taken from a patient given nivolumab and ipilimumab in sequence. These TCRs come from a human donor with melanoma. Both conserved end residues are part of each CDR3. The D gene is left open where the match is weak. The size of a clone is reported for some rows only, either as once, few or many, or as a class for expanded clones.

len	abundance	d_gene	v_gene	j_gene	CDR3nt	CDR3aa
15	-	-	TRBV7-6	TRBJ1-4	TGTGCCAGCAGCTTAAGACTTGCGGCTAATGAAAAACTGTTTTTT	CASSLRLAANEKLFF
16	-	TRBD2	TRBV7-9	TRBJ2-5	TGTGCCAGCAGCTTCCTTGCGGGGGGCCCACAAGAGACCCAGTACTTC	CASSFLAGGPQETQYF
15	-	-	TRBV2	TRBJ1-5	TGTGCCAGCGGCTCTCCTACAGGGTACAATCAGCCCCAGCATTTT	CASGSPTGYNQPQHF
16	-	TRBD2	TRBV16	TRBJ2-3	TGTGCCAGCAGCCTTCTGACTAGCGGGGCCACAGATACGCAGTATTTT	CASSLLTSGATDTQYF
15	-	-	TRBV7-2	TRBJ2-7	TGTGCCAGCAGCTTAGAGGACTGGAGCTCCTACGAGCAGTACTTC	CASSLEDWSSYEQYF
14	-	-	TRBV5-4	TRBJ1-3	TGTGCCAGCGGTTGGGGGCCCTCTGGAAACACCATATATTTT	CASGWGPSGNTIYF
14	-	-	TRBV6-4	TRBJ2-2	TGTGCCAGCAGTGACCTCTCGGAGGCCGGGGAGCTGTTTTTT	CASSDLSEAGELFF
15	few	TRBD1	TRBV4-3	TRBJ1-1	TGCGCCAGCAGCCAAGGCGGGACAGTGAACACTGAAGCTTTCTTT	CASSQGGTVNTEAFF
14	-	-	TRBV5-1	TRBJ2-7	TGCGCCAGCAGCCGGGGCGGGACTTCCTACGAGCAGTACTTC	CASSRGGTSYEQYF
16	large	-	TRBV21-1	TRBJ1-1	TGTGCCAGCAGCAAATTGACAGGGGGCGAGAGCACTGAAGCTTTCTTT	CASSKLTGGESTEAFF
15	-	-	TRBV7-3	TRBJ2-2	TGTGCCAGCAGCAACCTGGGGGGGCGGACCGGGGAGCTGTTTTTT	CASSNLGGRTGELFF
14	-	-	TRBV4-2	TRBJ1-4	TGTGCCAGCAGCTTATCAGGGAACGATGAAAAACTGTTTTTT	CASSLSGNDEKLFF
13	-	-	TRBV15	TRBJ2-2	TGTGCCACCAGCAGCGTAAACACCGGGGAGCTGTTTTTT	CATSSVNTGELFF
14	-	-	TRBV5-4	TRBJ2-7	TGTGCCAGCAGCCCTGGACAGAGCTCCTACGAGCAGTACTTC	CASSPGQSSYEQYF
11	many	-	TRBV6-5	TRBJ2-3	TGTGCCAGCAGTTACCCTGATACGCAGTATTTT	CASSYPDTQYF
14	-	TRBD1	TRBV6-6	TRBJ2-1	TGTGCCAGCGGTGGGACAGGGCCTTACAATGAGCAGTTCTTC	CASGGTGPYNEQFF
13	-	-	TRBV9	TRBJ1-1	TGTGCCAGCAGCTCCAGATCATACACTGAAGCTTTCTTT	CASSSRSYTEAFF
12	-	-	TRBV5-1	TRBJ1-1	TGCGCCAGCAGCTTTGGGGGCAGGCTGGCTTTCTTT	CASSFGGRLAFF
14	-	TRBD2	TRBV5-1	TRBJ2-3	TGCGCCAGCAGTTTTGCGGGGGGCACAGATACGCAGTATTTT	CASSFAGGTDTQYF
13	-	-	TRBV7-9	TRBJ1-2	TGTGCCAGCGCCGCGGGAGGGGAGTATGGCTACACCTTC	CASAAGGEYGYTF
15	large	TRBD2	TRBV7-3	TRBJ2-1	TGTGCCAGCAGCTTAACCAGCGGGGCTAACAATGAGCAGTTCTTC	CASSLTSGANNEQFF
16	-	TRBD1	TRBV2	TRBJ2-4	TGTGCCAGCAGTGAGCGGACAGGGGCCCTTGGAGACATTCAGTACTTC	CASSERTGALGDIQYF
14	-	TRBD1	TRBV5-4	TRBJ1-1	TGTGCCAGCAGCTTAGACAGGGTTAACACTGAAGCTTTCTTT	CASSLDRVNTEAFF
16	-	-	TRBV4-3	TRBJ1-3	TGCGCCAGCAGCCAAGAGGGGGAGGGTTCTGGAAACACCATATATTTT	CASSQEGEGSGNTIYF
15	-	-	TRBV11-2	TRBJ1-6	TGTGCCAGCAGCTCGGACAGCGTCTATAATTCACCCCTCCACTTT	CASSSDSVYNSPLHF
14	-	-	TRBV6-5	TRBJ2-7	TGTGCCAGCAGTGTGGTACAGGGTATCTACGAGCAGTACTTC	CASSVVQGIYEQYF
15	few	TRBD2	TRBV5-4	TRBJ2-7	TGTGCCAGCAGCCCGCGGGGGGGCCTGTCCTACGAGCAGTACTTC	CASSPRGGLSYEQYF
14	few	TRBD1	TRBV4-2	TRBJ2-7	TGTGCCAGCAGCCACCGGGACAGGCTCTACGAGCAGTACTTC	CASSHRDRLYEQYF
14	-	-	TRBV4-3	TRBJ1-2	TGCGCCAGCAGCCAAGATTTGGCAGGGAGGGGCTACACCTTC	CASSQDLAGRGYTF
16	-	-	TRBV5-4	TRBJ2-1	TGTGCCAGCAGCTTTTTTGGTGGCCTCTCCTACAATGAGCAGTTCTTC	CASSFFGGLSYNEQFF
12	-	-	TRBV6-5	TRBJ1-2	TGTGCCAGCAGGATAGGGGCCTTACCGTACACCTTC	CASRIGALPYTF
15	-	TRBD2	TRBV5-1	TRBJ2-1	TGCGCCAGCAGCCTTAGCGGGGGTCACTACAATGAGCAGTTCTTC	CASSLSGGHYNEQFF
14	-	-	TRBV27	TRBJ2-2	TGTGCCAGCAGTTTGGGCCAGAACACCGGGGAGCTGTTTTTT	CASSLGQNTGELFF
14	-	TRBD1	TRBV5-4	TRBJ1-2	TGTGCCAGTCGAAGACAGGGGGCTGGCTATGGCTACACCTTC	CASRRQGAGYGYTF
14	-	TRBD1	TRBV6-4	TRBJ1-6	TGTGCCAGCAGTGAAACAGGGGATAATTCACCCCTCCACTTT	CASSETGDNSPLHF
11	-	-	TRBV5-5	TRBJ1-1	TGTGCCAGCAGCTTTGGACATCTAGCTTTCTTT	CASSFGHLAFF
15	-	-	TRBV5-4	TRBJ2-5	TGTGCCAGCAGTATACCAGGGGCGCTGGAGGAGACCCAGTACTTC	CASSIPGALEETQYF
15	-	-	TRBV7-2	TRBJ2-1	TGTGCCAGCAGCCCCCGTGCTTACAAAAACAATGAGCAGTTCTTC	CASSPRAYKNNEQFF
15	-	-	TRBV18	TRBJ2-2	TGTGCCAGCTCACCGCCGACAGACTCGACCGGGGAGCTGTTTTTT	CASSPPTDSTGELFF
10	once	-	TRBV28	TRBJ1-6	TGTGCCGCGGGGAGTTCACCCCTCCACTTT	CAAGSSPLHF
15	-	-	TRBV7-7	TRBJ2-5	TGTGCCAGCAGCTCAGTTCTAGCGCGCCAAGAGACCCAGTACTTC	CASSSVLARQETQYF
15	-	-	TRBV7-9	TRBJ2-3	TGTGCCAGCAGCTTAGGAGGGGGAGATACAGATACGCAGTATTTT	CASSLGGGDTDTQYF
18	-	-	TRBV30	TRBJ1-2	TGTGCCTGGAGTGTAACCCTGGGGGGGGGACGCGCCCGATATGGCTACACCTTC	CAWSVTLGGGRARYGYTF
16	-	TRBD1	TRBV5-4	TRBJ1-2	TGTGCCAGCAAGACCGGGACAGGGGGACCACTATGGGGCTACACCTTC	CASKTGTGGPLWGYTF
15	once	TRBD1	TRBV10-2	TRBJ2-3	TGCGCCAGCAGGGACAGGGTTTTTGTGGCAGATACGCAGTATTTT	CASRDRVFVADTQYF
12	-	-	TRBV7-2	TRBJ2-3	TGTGCCAGCAGCGTACCCGGAGATACGCAGTATTTT	CASSVPGDTQYF
12	-	-	TRBV7-3	TRBJ2-1	TGTGCCAGCAGCTTAAGACAGTATGAGCAGTTCTTC	CASSLRQYEQFF
15	-	-	TRBV27	TRBJ2-7	TGTGCCAGCAGTTTAGAGGGGTGGGGGCTCCACGAGCAGTACTTC	CASSLEGWGLHEQYF